This TCR beta chain was retrieved from a study of CD8+ T cells in alopecia areata. Findings of the study overall: Alopecia totalis/universalis scalp especially showed more expanded CD8+ clones than normal scalp.

cDNA reverse transcribed from extracted RNA served as the sequencing template. Data came from immunoSEQ multiplex PCR; TCRdb stores just in-frame clones and leaves some out. The sample lists 65,000 to 90,000 clones; 45% to 60% were seen once. The V gene's germline CDR1 is SGHDT and CDR2 YYEEEE. Trimming cost V 0 bases and J 5 bases, with 14 bases left between them. The length of the CDR3 is 15 residues. Comments on this clone: Its antigen is not identified.

The receptor's source is a human donor with alopecia areata. The chain carries TRBV5-6 and TRBJ2-5; TRBD2 is a possible D gene (6 bases). Sequenced material: NKG2D-high CD8+ T cells sorted from blood. CDR3 DNA: TGTGCCAGCAGCTTGGCGGGAGTGGGATTCGAGACCCAGTACTTC. Protein: CASSLAGVGFETQYF.